Sequencing of this T cell receptor beta chain was carried out in a study of control samples from healthy donors and cancer patients. Assay used: immunoSEQ multiplex PCR; TCRdb lists only in-frame clones, some missing. The repertoire holds tens of thousands of clones, 85% to 90% seen once, with less than 10% in the top ten. Deletions cut 4 bases from V and 1 base from J, with 8 bases between. Per germline, CDR1 SGHDT and CDR2 YYEEEE. The CDR3 spans 14 residues. Input material: PBMCs. The genes are TRBV5-6 and TRBJ2-2; no clear D gene. This receptor was taken from a woman aged 50 to 65 with colorectal cancer. The DNA for the CDR3 is TGTGCCAGCAGCATGGACGGGAACACCGGGGAGCTGTTTTTT. Translating it yields CASSMDGNTGELFF.